One and the same sample provided the 6 T cell receptor beta chains below, sequenced in a study of CD8+ T cells in alopecia areata. Reverse transcribed after extraction, RNA yielded cDNA as the sequencing template. TCRdb's copy holds only in-frame clones and misses some; the assay was immunoSEQ multiplex PCR. This repertoire shows about 120,000 clones, 47% found once; its top ten account for over 9.5%. The sequenced sample was NKG2D-low CD8+ T cells sorted from blood. The receptors shown here come from a human donor with alopecia areata.

This clone was seen more than once but under ten times. J is TRBJ2-5 and V is TRBV7-9; D remains unclear. This CDR3 has 10 amino acids. Germline V gene data show CDR1 as SEHNR and CDR2 as FQNEAQ (reference sequence). The V end was cut by 8 bases, the J end by 4 bases, with 5 bases between. CDR3 DNA: TGTGCCAGCGGGTCAGAGACCCAGTACTTC. This sequence encodes CASGSETQYF.

This clone was seen repeatedly, ten times or more. The rearrangement uses TRBV6-4 and TRBJ2-6; D gene ambiguous. This CDR3 contains 16 residues. Trimming stripped 6 bases from V and 0 bases from J, with 12 bases between. Looked up from germline, CDR1 is MRHNA and CDR2 is SNTAGT. The CDR3 DNA reads TGTGCCAGCAGCTCGGACGGTGACTCTGGGGCCAACGTCCTGACTTTC. Protein: CASSSDGDSGANVLTF.

The chain has TRBV23-1 and TRBJ1-1; a weak D match, TRBD1 (5 bases). TRBV23-1 is sorted into the ORF group, with uncertain function. V shed 11 bases and J shed 11 bases, with 24 bases lying between them. This CDR3 is 13 amino acids long. CDR3 DNA: TGCGCCCAAAATCCGGGACCCCGAGTTGCGGCTTTCTTT. Protein sequence: CAQNPGPRVAAFF.

The rearrangement joins TRBV12-5 to TRBJ2-5, with D uncertain. Germline-derived CDR1 and CDR2 are LGHNT and FRNRAP. Trimming shortened V by 5 bases and J by 4 bases, and 11 bases separated the two germline ends. The CDR3 loop spans 13 amino acids. The CDR3: CASGLSGPETQYF. CDR3 sequence (DNA): TGTGCTAGTGGTCTCTCGGGTCCAGAGACCCAGTACTTC.

The genes are TRBV6-5 and TRBJ2-1; D call uncertain. The V gene lost 6 bases and the J gene lost 8 bases, with 11 bases spanning the gap. CDR1 and CDR2 from the germline V gene are MNHEY and SVGAGI. The CDR3 contains 12 residues. CDR3: CASRTSFYEQFF. CDR3 DNA sequence: TGTGCCAGCAGGACGAGCTTCTATGAGCAGTTCTTC.

The chain has TRBV5-1 and TRBJ1-5, with D possibly being TRBD1 (5 bases). With 3 bases removed from V and 7 bases from J, the gap between germline ends came to 35 bases. The germline CDR1 and CDR2 sequences are SGHRS and YFSETQ. This CDR3 has 21 residues. The CDR3 sequence: CASSSTPTMCGRTPINQPQHF. The CDR3 DNA is TGCGCCAGCAGCTCGACACCTACAATGTGCGGGCGGACACCAATCAACCAGCCCCAGCATTTT.